This TCR beta chain was retrieved from a study of T cells in Graves' hyperthyroidism and ophthalmopathy. Diagnoses rested on clinical symptoms, serum thyroxine and TRAb, thyroid ultrasound and orbital computed tomography. Deletions cut 5 bases from V and 3 bases from J, with 15 bases between. Germline assignment: CDR1 DFQATT and CDR2 SNEGSKA (reference sequence). The CDR3 extends over 14 amino acids. TCR beta CDR3 regions were amplified from RNA. RT-PCR in the first round (using the HTBI primer set) targeted the TCR CDR3. Using its own MiXCR run on the multiplex PCR reads, TCRdb lists one record per CDR3 protein. The sample lists over 700,000 distinct CDR3 sequences, 38% occurring once.

The chain links TRBV20-1 to TRBJ2-3; D is uncertain. The sequenced sample consisted of blood. This TCR was recovered from a man younger than 30 with Graves' hyperthyroidism. CDR3 bases: TGCAGTGCTTCTTGGGCCCTAGAGACAGATACGCAGTATTTT. Translated, it gives CSASWALETDTQYF.